The present T cell receptor beta chain was sequenced within a study of T cells in Graves' hyperthyroidism and ophthalmopathy (dated by TCRdb to the late 2010s). For the wider study: Peripheral blood samples were taken at initial diagnosis, before any treatment was given. The 75 to 100 discovery patients were randomly divided into training and test sets at a 7:3 ratio. TCR Vbeta CDR3 sequencing of 130 to 150 peripheral blood samples (under 45 ophthalmopathy, 70 to 85 hyperthyroidism and roughly 17 progressor patients) is reported in the paper. TCR V-J signatures able to tell the groups apart were searched for in a discovery cohort of approximately 95 patients, of whom over 40 had Graves' ophthalmopathy and 57 had stable Graves' hyperthyroidism. Whether ophthalmopathy could be predicted prospectively was tested in an independent validation cohort made up of roughly 20 hyperthyroidism patients plus 17 patients who later progressed to ophthalmopathy. After sampling, hyperthyroidism patients received methimazole starting at 30 mg daily, and ophthalmopathy patients received high-dose intravenous methylprednisolone. Thyroid tissue and blood T-cell repertoires from roughly 6 Graves' hyperthyroidism patients were also compared in the study.

TCR beta CDR3 regions were amplified from RNA transcripts. The first round of RT-PCR for the TCR CDR3 was performed with the HTBI primer set and the Qiagen OneStep RT-PCR kit. Libraries were constructed in a second round of multiplex PCR, after which size selection and purification were carried out. The libraries were sequenced on an Illumina HiSeq2000 using paired-end 100 bp reads. The study's own analysis went as follows. SOAPnuke was used to process the raw data, with reads discarded if the reads contained adapters or uncalled bases, had a mean Phred below 15, or lacked an exact constant-primer or identifier match. COPE v1.2.5 was used to merge the high-quality paired reads, and each unique nucleotide sequence was defined as a clonotype. MiTCR v1.1 was used to align the clonotypes against IMGT TRBV, TRBD and TRBJ reference segments. Only V-J combinations with frequency above 0.0001, covering 99.2% of repertoires, were analysed. The TCS score was defined as the ratio of F50 (clonal expansion) to E x V (chaos), calculated using BLOSUM62-based TCRdist between CDR3 peptides within each V-J. Welch's t-statistics and random forest reduced roughly 500 V-J features to 13, which were used in a naive Bayes classifier (R e1071). TCRdb applied fastp at Q25 and MiXCR to the public reads, then kept only in-frame beta chains. Under each unique CDR3 protein, matching rows form one entry showing the most common genes and DNA. The V and J calls and clone size are TCRdb's, not the authors'. For this sample the table gives about 530,000 distinct CDR3 sequences, of which 15% to 20% were detected only once. The ten top clones hold approximately 15% of the sample.

Results the study describes overall, beyond this receptor: Sample size was not statistically predetermined, and investigators were not blinded to group allocation. Most expanded thyroid clonotypes (frequency above 0.001) were also detected in blood, a finding suggesting that blood repertoires may reflect thyroid immune responses. During validation, the model predicted progression to ophthalmopathy a median of roughly 7.1 months ahead of onset, with around 70% sensitivity and 72% to 80% specificity. In cross-validation, a model built on a 13 V-J signature told ophthalmopathy apart from stable hyperthyroidism with over 85% sensitivity and roughly 83% specificity, and in testing the same model reached 80%/75%.

CDR1 MDHEN and CDR2 SYDVKM are derived from the germline V gene. Inclusive of the bounding cysteine and phenylalanine, the CDR3 is 15 residues long. The sequence is cut down to CDR3 DNA, 45 bases in frame from base 1. Clipping removes 6 bases from V and 3 bases from J, with 6 as the unmatched junction base count. Ophthalmopathy patients had moderately to severely active disease, with a Clinical Activity Score of 3 or more, a NOSPECS grade of 4 or more, and a disease duration of less than 3 months. Any patient with an uncontrolled infection, another autoimmune disease, pregnancy or lactation was excluded. Diagnoses were based on clinical symptoms, serum thyroxine and TRAb, thyroid ultrasound and orbital computed tomography. PBMCs were separated from under 11 ml of fresh peripheral blood using Ficoll-Paque density gradient centrifugation. Total RNA was extracted using Trizol reagent, and RNA quality was assessed on an Agilent 2100 Bioanalyzer.

This clonotype was observed many times. Its antigen is unknown. Base qualities are not provided; no much larger clone lies one nucleotide away. Rearrangement joined TRBV28 to TRBJ1-1; a stretch of 11 junction bases matches TRBD1. Specimen: blood. The source is a woman in her late teens or twenties with Graves' ophthalmopathy. CDR3 loop: CASRFGQGAYTEAFF. The DNA sequence follows: TGTGCCAGCAGATTTGGACAGGGGGCATACACTGAAGCTTTCTTT.